The clone carrying this T cell receptor beta chain appeared a few times. Its target is unknown. These data are taken from a study of T-cell reconstitution after alpha-beta-depleted transplantation in children. For TCRbeta, the library was prepared with unique molecular identifiers. TCRdb analysed the PCR reads with MiXCR anew, one entry per CDR3 protein. The data hold about 440,000 distinct CDR3 sequences, with over 40% observed a single time. Trimming shortened V by 2 bases and J by 7 bases, and 14 bases separated the two germline ends. CDR1 is LGHDT, CDR2 YNNKEL, per germline (reference sequence). The length of the CDR3 is 15 residues. General observations from the study: Surviving recipient T cells and thymic progenitors produced the high day-60 TCRbeta diversity seen in some patients. T cells produced anew were the main source of T-cell counts and diversity one year after transplant.

The chain has TRBV3-1 and TRBJ2-2; D is ambiguous. The TCR sequence derives from a girl under 10 years old with aplastic anemia, due to receive a stem cell transplant. The source material was PBMCs, sampled before TCRalphabeta/CD19-depleted stem cell transplant. The CDR3 DNA sequence: TGTGCCAGCAGCCAAAGAGCGCGAAGGGTCGGGGAGCTGTTTTTT. This encodes CASSQRARRVGELFF.